The 2 T cell receptor beta chains below all came from one sample that was sequenced in a study of CD4+ T cells in melanoma. Using immunoSEQ multiplex PCR, the repertoire was profiled, and TCRdb retains in-frame clones only, with some absent. The sample shows fewer than 11,000 clones, over 60% of them seen only once. The sequenced sample consisted of cells from a culture (not recorded whether cultured in vitro). Receptors were obtained from a human donor with melanoma.

This clone was recorded a few times. The chain employs TRBV6-5 and TRBJ2-6; D is undetermined. Germline CDR1 is MNHEY and CDR2 is SVGAGI. This CDR3 spans 15 amino acids. Deletions cut 4 bases from V and 2 bases from J, with 9 bases between. This chain's CDR3 is CASSLSGPGANVLTF. The CDR3 coding sequence is TGTGCCAGCAGTTTATCGGGCCCTGGGGCCAACGTCCTGACTTTC.

The chain links TRBV5-8 to TRBJ1-5; D gene unclear. Trimming removed 4 bases from V and 7 bases from J, with 12 bases in between. The CDR3 length is 13 residues. CDR1 and CDR2 (germline): SGHTS, YDEGEE. CDR3 DNA: TGTGCCAGCAGCCCGGGAGGTTACCAGCCCCAGCATTTT. Amino acids: CASSPGGYQPQHF.